These T cell receptor beta chains were read from a single sample in a study of shared clonotypes between healthy human individuals. Data came from immunoSEQ multiplex PCR; TCRdb stores just in-frame clones and leaves some out. The sample includes roughly 500,000 clones, approximately 94% of them seen just once. The specimen sequenced was naive CD4+ T cells sorted from blood. The receptors stem from a woman under 40 in good health. Each CDR3 is given with its conserved first and last residue. The D gene is left open where the match is weak.

j_gene | v_gene | len | d_gene | CDR3nt | CDR3aa
TRBJ1-4 | TRBV4-1 | 15 | NA | TGCGCCAGCAGCCGCGGACGGCCGGAGAATGAAAAACTGTTTTTT | CASSRGRPENEKLFF
TRBJ2-7 | TRBV11-2 | 12 | TRBD2 | TGTGCCAGCAGCTTGACTAGCCACGAGCAGTACTTC | CASSLTSHEQYF
TRBJ2-7 | TRBV5-8 | 13 | NA | TGTGCCAGCAGCTTGGTGGGGAACTACGAGCAGTACTTC | CASSLVGNYEQYF
TRBJ2-5 | TRBV5-4 | 14 | TRBD2 | TGTGCCAGCAGCCCAGCGGGAGGGCCTGGGACCCAGTACTTC | CASSPAGGPGTQYF
TRBJ2-2 | TRBV6-6 | 15 | NA | TGTGCCAGCAGTTACAGGGAGGTGAACACCGGGGAGCTGTTTTTT | CASSYREVNTGELFF
TRBJ1-2 | TRBV12-2 | 17 | NA | TGTGCAAGTCGCTTAGCGCACCCGATAGGGGAGGACTATGGCTACACCTTC | CASRLAHPIGEDYGYTF
TRBJ2-5 | TRBV9 | 15 | NA | TGTGCCAGCAGCGTGATTGGCGGGCCTCAAGAGACCCAGTACTTC | CASSVIGGPQETQYF
TRBJ2-5 | TRBV7-2 | 15 | TRBD2 | TGTGCCAGCAGCTTAAGGGCTAGCGGGGGCGAGACCCAGTACTTC | CASSLRASGGETQYF
TRBJ1-1 | TRBV7-9 | 13 | NA | TGTGCCAGCAGCTGGAGAACGGGGGCTGAAGCTTTCTTT | CASSWRTGAEAFF
TRBJ2-7 | TRBV6-5 | 12 | NA | TGTGCCAGCAGAAAACAGGGTTACGAGCAGTACTTC | CASRKQGYEQYF
TRBJ2-5 | TRBV19 | 15 | TRBD2 | TGTGCCAGTAGTATGACTAGCGCAGACCAAGAGACCCAGTACTTC | CASSMTSADQETQYF